The rows below give T cell receptor beta chains drawn from one sample of a study of Ad26.COV2.S vaccination and SARS-CoV-2 variants. Libraries were prepared by immunoSEQ multiplex PCR; TCRdb keeps only in-frame clonotypes and omits some of them. The sample contains about 480,000 clones, around 90% of which appear only once. The sequenced sample was peripheral blood, obtained in a trial of Ad26.COV2.S vaccine versus placebo. These receptors originate from a person between 18 and 59 years old who received the Ad26.COV2.S COVID-19 vaccine or a placebo. Each CDR3 is given with its conserved first and last residue. The D gene is left open where the match is weak. The listing skips clone size in some rows; elsewhere it reads once, few, many or a size class.

d_call j_call v_call clone_size cdr3_aa cdr3_nt
TRBD2 TRBJ2-1 TRBV24-1 NA CATSDIPGLAEAEQFF TGTGCCACCAGTGACATTCCGGGACTAGCGGAGGCTGAGCAGTTCTTC
NA TRBJ1-1 TRBV2 once CASRDSPMTNTEAFF TGTGCCAGCAGGGACAGCCCGATGACAAACACTGAAGCTTTCTTT
TRBD2 TRBJ2-3 TRBV6-5 NA CASSRLARAADTQYF TGTGCCAGCAGCCGACTAGCCCGGGCCGCGGATACGCAGTATTTT
NA TRBJ2-3 TRBV20-1 NA CSATPLDTQYF TGCAGTGCCACACCTTTAGATACGCAGTATTTT
NA TRBJ2-3 TRBV7-9 NA CASNQDSTDTQYF TGTGCCAGCAACCAAGATAGCACAGATACGCAGTATTTT
NA TRBJ1-5 TRBV12-3/TRBV12-4 NA CASRRVGNQPQHF TGTGCCAGCAGGAGGGTGGGCAATCAGCCCCAGCATTTT
NA TRBJ2-1 TRBV12-3/TRBV12-4 once CASSLTTTEQFF TGTGCCAGCAGTTTAACAACTACTGAGCAGTTCTTC
TRBD1 TRBJ2-3 TRBV6-6 NA CASIPRGTDTQYF TGTGCCAGCATCCCCAGGGGGACAGATACGCAGTATTTT
NA TRBJ2-4 TRBV28 NA CASSTTIAKNIQYF TGTGCCAGCAGCACTACTATAGCCAAAAACATTCAGTACTTC
NA TRBJ1-1 TRBV30 NA CAWKVVPEAFF TGTGCCTGGAAGGTGGTACCTGAAGCTTTCTTT
TRBD1 TRBJ2-7 TRBV5-6 NA CASSSTGQGLMEQYF TGTGCCAGCAGCTCTACCGGACAGGGGTTGATGGAGCAGTACTTC
TRBD1 TRBJ1-1 TRBV12-3/TRBV12-4 NA CASSGQATWRAFF TGTGCCAGCAGCGGACAGGCGACCTGGAGAGCTTTCTTT
TRBD2 TRBJ2-1 TRBV30 NA CAWSVLAGYNEQFF TGTGCCTGGAGTGTACTAGCGGGATACAATGAGCAGTTCTTC
TRBD1 TRBJ1-1 TRBV6-5 NA CASSYTRTGGRLEAFF TGTGCCAGCAGTTACACAAGGACAGGGGGAAGGCTGGAAGCTTTCTTT
TRBD2 TRBJ2-7 TRBV4-2 NA CASSQEYGRGYYEQYF TGTGCCAGCAGCCAAGAATACGGGAGGGGTTACTACGAGCAGTACTTC
NA TRBJ1-1 TRBV19 once CAAQGRMNTEAFF TGTGCCGCCCAGGGAAGGATGAACACTGAAGCTTTCTTT
NA TRBJ2-5 TRBV2 NA CASKGGQTQETQYF TGTGCCAGTAAGGGGGGACAGACCCAAGAGACCCAGTACTTC
NA TRBJ2-7 TRBV30 NA CAWSRPGPRAYEQYF TGTGCCTGGAGCAGGCCCGGACCGAGGGCCTACGAGCAGTACTTC
NA TRBJ2-2 TRBV5-1 NA CASKGWGGELFF TGCGCCAGCAAGGGCTGGGGCGGGGAGCTGTTTTTT
TRBD2 TRBJ2-7 TRBV3-1/TRBV3-2 once CASSQGRLASYEQYF TGTGCCAGCAGCCAAGGCCGACTAGCTTCATACGAGCAGTACTTC
TRBD2 TRBJ2-7 TRBV7-2 NA CASSFFTSGRAYEQYF TGTGCCAGCAGCTTCTTTACTAGCGGGAGAGCCTACGAGCAGTACTTC
NA TRBJ1-2 TRBV18 NA CASSPEVQANYGYTF TGTGCCAGCTCACCAGAAGTCCAGGCTAACTATGGCTACACCTTC
TRBD1 TRBJ2-7 TRBV5-1 NA CASSLGQGVNEQYF TGCGCCAGCAGTCTGGGACAGGGAGTCAACGAGCAGTACTTC
NA TRBJ1-2 TRBV29-1 NA CSADRRQGMEINGYTF TGCAGCGCTGACCGTCGGCAGGGGATGGAAATTAATGGCTACACCTTC
NA TRBJ2-6 TRBV6-2/TRBV6-3 NA CASSYYGGRSGANVLTF TGTGCCAGCAGTTACTACGGGGGGCGCTCTGGGGCCAACGTCCTGACTTTC
TRBD1 TRBJ1-4 TRBV28 NA CASSSRTGGNEKLFF TGTGCCAGCAGTTCGAGGACAGGGGGGAATGAAAAACTGTTTTTT
NA TRBJ2-2 TRBV27 NA CASSHKTELFF TGTGCCAGCAGTCACAAGACCGAGCTGTTTTTT
NA TRBJ1-2 TRBV30 NA CAWNGGSPLYTF TGTGCCTGGAACGGGGGGTCCCCCCTCTACACCTTC